Sequencing of this T cell receptor beta chain was carried out in a study of T cell changes during pregnancy in multiple sclerosis. Profiled with immunoSEQ multiplex PCR; TCRdb holds only in-frame clones, not every one. The profile covers around 80,000 clones, with 85% to 95% appearing a single time and about 1% taken by the ten largest. The germline gives CDR1 GTSNPN, CDR2 SVGIG (reference sequence). CDR3 length equals 14 residues. V lost 8 bases, J lost 4 bases, and 8 bases stayed unmatched. The sample in question was peripheral blood, obtained in the second trimester of pregnancy. This rearrangement joins TRBV30 to TRBJ2-6; 7 bases agree with TRBD1. The origin of this receptor is a female donor in good health, enrolled as a control in a pregnancy study. This CDR3 is CARTTGTGANVLTF. The DNA for the CDR3 is TGTGCCAGGACGACAGGGACGGGGGCCAACGTCCTGACTTTC.